The 13 T cell receptor beta chains in this list originate from one sample, sequenced in a study of beta chain features in type 1 diabetes. Study results and caveats: In all four CD4+ subsets, TCRB CDR3 length was significantly, moderately reduced in type 1 diabetes.

No antigen has been assigned to these receptors. Every isolated RNA sample was fully reverse transcribed, so sequencing captured expressed TCRB transcripts. Clones were sequenced by immunoSEQ multiplex PCR, and TCRdb holds only the in-frame ones, with some missing. The table includes about 340,000 clones, around 9.3% detected once. Sequencing was done on a sample of central memory CD4+ T cells from blood. The receptors shown here come from a man younger than 40 with type 1 diabetes.

This clone turned up a few times. Other nucleotide sequences in the sample specify the same CDR3. This chain joins TRBV27 and TRBJ2-3; D may be TRBD1 or TRBD2 (5 bases each). Germline V gives CDR1 MNHEY, CDR2 SMNVEV (reference sequence). V lost 3 bases and J lost 2, with 6 bases in between. This CDR3 region has 13 residues. CDR3 sequence: CASSLGPTDTQYF. DNA of the CDR3: TGTGCCAGCAGTTTGGGACCCACAGATACGCAGTATTTT.

This clone showed up just once. This chain uses TRBV6-6 with TRBJ2-1, with D possibly TRBD1 on 6 matching bases. In germline, CDR1 is MNHNY, CDR2 SVGAGI (reference sequence). The CDR3 length is 14 residues. V lost 7 bases and J 4 bases, leaving 14 bases between the germline ends. The CDR3: CASNPMDRYNEQFF. Written as DNA, the CDR3 is TGTGCCAGCAATCCTATGGACAGATACAATGAGCAGTTCTTC.

This clone was found a few times. The chain joins TRBV9 to TRBJ2-5; maybe TRBD1 (5 bases). With 1 base removed from V and 7 bases from J, the gap between germline ends came to 8 bases. The CDR3 extends over 12 amino acids. CDR1 is SGDLS, CDR2 YYNGEE, per germline. The CDR3 DNA is TGTGCCAGCAGCGTACCTACAGGGACCCAGTACTTC. This codes for CASSVPTGTQYF. The variable domain in full, with the rest retrieved from reference TRBV9 and TRBJ2-5, is DSGVTQTPKHLITATGQRVTLRCSPRSGDLSVYWYQQSLDQGLQFLIQYYNGEERAKGNILERFSAQQFPDLHSELNLSSLELGDSALYFCASSVPTGTQYFGPGTRLLVL.

The chain links TRBV7-9 to TRBJ2-7; TRBD1 matches 10 bases. Germline V gene sequence: CDR1 SEHNR, CDR2 FQNEAQ (reference sequence). V trimming: 5 bases; J trimming: 2 bases; junction bases outside the gene matches: 6. The CDR3 runs to 15 residues. The CDR3 region is CASSAQTGGPYEQYF. In DNA form, the CDR3 reads TGTGCCAGCAGCGCTCAGACAGGGGGCCCCTACGAGCAGTACTTC.

In this sample, this clone turned up many times. The genes are TRBV7-9 and TRBJ1-1; 10 nucleotides agree with TRBD1. This CDR3 is 16 amino acids long. J lost 4 bases, V lost 5 bases, and 10 bases had no gene match. In germline, CDR1 is SEHNR, CDR2 FQNEAQ (reference sequence). The CDR3 spells CASSVAGTGDATEAFF. CDR3 in DNA: TGTGCCAGCAGCGTGGCTGGGACAGGGGACGCCACTGAAGCTTTCTTT.

This clone was recorded many times. The V and J genes are TRBV10-3 and TRBJ2-3; D ambiguous. The CDR3 is made up of 16 amino acids. V gave up 0 bases and J gave up 0 bases, with 10 bases separating them. The germline CDR1 and CDR2 sequences are ENHRY and SYGVKD. CDR3 bases: TGTGCCATCAGTGAGTCGATTAGCTTCAGCACAGATACGCAGTATTTT. It translates to CAISESISFSTDTQYF.

This clone occurred many times. The chain employs TRBV13 and TRBJ2-2; D remains unclear. Germline V gene lookup returns CDR1 PRHDT and CDR2 FYEKMQ (reference sequence). Trimming removed 2 bases at V and 4 bases at J, with 14 bases between. The length of the CDR3 is 16 residues. The CDR3 loop reads CASSLHRTVGTGELFF. As DNA, the CDR3 is TGTGCCAGCAGCTTACACCGGACGGTGGGCACCGGGGAGCTGTTTTTT.

This clone came up a few times. The same CDR3 can be traced to other DNA sequences in this sample. V and J are TRBV6-1 and TRBJ1-1; D is undetermined. The CDR3 is 10 residues long. V was cut by 7 bases and J by 8 bases, with 8 bases left in between. The germline V gene has CDR1 MNHNS and CDR2 SASEGT. CDR3: CASNFPEAFF. CDR3 nucleotide sequence: TGTGCCAGCAATTTTCCCGAAGCTTTCTTT.

This chain's CDR3 is CASSLAGKYNEQFF. CDR3 DNA sequence: TGTGCCAGCAGTTTAGCGGGGAAATACAATGAGCAGTTCTTC. The rearrangement links TRBV6-6 to TRBJ2-1; 8 positions match TRBD2. The CDR3 runs 14 residues. CDR1 MNHNY and CDR2 SVGAGI come from the germline V gene (reference sequence). With V trimmed by 4 bases and J by 4 bases, 3 bases remained unmatched.

The gene calls are TRBV28 and TRBJ2-5; 9 nucleotides line up with TRBD2. Trimming removed 4 bases from V and 4 bases from J; junction bases left unmatched: 7. The germline V gene encodes CDR1 MDHEN and CDR2 SYDVKM. The CDR3 is 15 amino acids. The CDR3: CASSWGLATGETQYF. In DNA, the CDR3 is TGTGCCAGCAGTTGGGGACTAGCCACAGGAGAGACCCAGTACTTC.

This clone turned up a few times. The J gene is TRBJ2-1, the V gene TRBV15; the D gene could be TRBD1 or TRBD2 (5 bases each). V lost 4 bases to trimming and J lost 7 bases, with 11 bases between them. Germline lookup yields CDR1 LNHNV and CDR2 YYDKDF (reference sequence). The CDR3 extends over 13 amino acids. The CDR3: CATSTLRENEQFF. In DNA form, the CDR3 reads TGTGCCACCAGCACACTCAGGGAGAATGAGCAGTTCTTC.

This rearrangement joins TRBV7-2 to TRBJ1-6; D is unresolved. From germline, CDR1 is SGHTA and CDR2 FQGNSA. Trimming shortened V by 1 base and J by 11 bases, and 12 bases separated the two germline ends. CDR3 length equals 14 residues. CDR3 amino acids: CASSLEQKGTPLHF. The CDR3 nucleotides are TGTGCCAGCAGCTTAGAACAAAAAGGGACACCCCTCCACTTT.

As concerns this clone: This sample includes further DNA sequences coding for the same CDR3. The rearrangement links TRBV18 to TRBJ2-5; TRBD1 matches at 7 bases. Germline values: CDR1 KGHSH, CDR2 LQKENI. J gave up 2 bases and V 3 bases, and 6 bases lay outside the gene matches. The CDR3 is 15 residues long. The DNA of the CDR3 is TGTGCCAGCTCACCTGAACTGGACAGGCAAGAGACCCAGTACTTC. Its translation: CASSPELDRQETQYF.